This passage covers 32 T cell receptor beta chains from one sample sequenced in a study of T-cell reconstitution after alpha-beta-depleted transplantation in children. For TCRbeta, the library was prepared with unique molecular identifiers. TCRdb ran MiXCR on the PCR reads and lists one entry per CDR3 protein. This sample has fewer than 150,000 distinct CDR3 sequences, with about 23% found just once. The sequencing used PBMCs, mostly from graft donor cells, collected 180 days after TCRalphabeta/CD19-depleted stem cell transplant. Receptors were obtained from a male patient between 2 and 10 years old who had a stem cell transplant for chronic granulomatous disease, so the T cells may come from the graft donor.

In its sample, this clonotype was seen many times. CDR3: CSALSGGTDYNEQFF. The CDR3 region has the DNA TGCAGTGCTCTTAGCGGGGGTACGGATTACAATGAGCAGTTCTTC. The chain carries TRBV20-1 and TRBJ2-1; 9 bases align to TRBD2. V was pared by 5 bases and J by 4 bases, with 9 bases of the junction left unmatched. The germline V gene encodes CDR1 DFQATT and CDR2 SNEGSKA (reference sequence). CDR3 length: 15 amino acids.

The chain employs TRBV11-3 and TRBJ2-2; no reliable D call. The V and J ends lost 5 bases and 4 bases respectively, with 8 bases between them. CDR3 length: 13 amino acids. Germline CDR1 SGHNT, CDR2 YENEEA. The CDR3 coding sequence is TGTGCCAGCAGCCCCCGATCCACCGGGGAGCTGTTTTTT. This translates into CASSPRSTGELFF.

This sequence joins TRBV7-9 and TRBJ2-2; D is perhaps TRBD1 or TRBD2 (5 bases each). The V end was cut by 7 bases, the J end by 2 bases, with 14 bases between. Germline V gene lookup returns CDR1 SEHNR and CDR2 FQNEAQ (reference sequence). This CDR3 is built from 15 residues. CDR3 sequence (DNA): TGTGCCAGCACCATTGGGGGTTCCAACACCGGGGAGCTGTTTTTT. It yields the protein CASTIGGSNTGELFF.

The chain joins TRBV20-1 to TRBJ1-2; a weak D match, TRBD1 (5 bases). The CDR3 runs to 13 residues. V was trimmed by 0 bases and J by 7 bases, leaving 12 bases between them. The germline V gene encodes CDR1 DFQATT and CDR2 SNEGSKA (reference sequence). CDR3 sequence reads: CSARDRPGSGYTF. The CDR3 bases are TGCAGTGCTAGAGATCGTCCAGGGTCTGGCTACACCTTC.

This clonotype was counted ten times or more. CDR3 DNA sequence: TGTGCCAGCAGCTTAGCGGGAGGGCCCAATGAGCAGTTCTTC. Translation gives CASSLAGGPNEQFF. The chain carries TRBV7-3 and TRBJ2-1; 9 positions agree with TRBD2. CDR1 and CDR2 (germline): SGHTA, FQGTGA. V gave up 2 bases and J gave up 6 bases; unmatched junction bases: 2. CDR3 size: 14 residues.

This clonotype was picked up a small number of times. J is TRBJ2-5 and V is TRBV29-1; D gene unclear. Germline V lookup: CDR1 SQVTM, CDR2 ANQGSEA. V lost 1 base and J lost 3, with 6 bases in between. The CDR3 loop spans 12 amino acids. The CDR3 loop is CSVEGQEETQYF. The DNA for the CDR3 is TGCAGCGTTGAAGGACAAGAAGAGACCCAGTACTTC.

V gene TRBV7-2 combines with J gene TRBJ2-1; TRBD1 might be the D (6 bases). V was trimmed by 2 bases and J by 4 bases, leaving 12 bases between them. CDR1 and CDR2 from the germline V gene are SGHTA and FQGNSA. CDR3 length: 15 residues. CDR3 sequence: CASSLSDRLYNEQFF. CDR3 nucleotide sequence: TGTGCCAGCAGCTTATCTGACAGGTTATACAATGAGCAGTTCTTC.

This clonotype showed up many times. The rearrangement joins TRBV10-3 to TRBJ2-7; D call uncertain. Trimming removed 5 bases at V and 8 bases at J, with 16 bases between. The germline V gene has CDR1 ENHRY and CDR2 SYGVKD. The CDR3 totals 13 residues. The CDR3: CAISSVTSPQQYF. The CDR3, as DNA: TGTGCCATCAGTTCGGTAACCTCCCCCCAGCAGTACTTC.

The V gene is TRBV7-2, the J gene TRBJ2-7; D tentatively reads TRBD1 or TRBD2 (6 bases each). This CDR3 has 14 amino acids. From germline, CDR1 is SGHTA and CDR2 FQGNSA. V lost 1 base, J lost 4 bases, and 11 bases lay in between. CDR3 sequence (DNA): TGTGCCAGCAGCTTAGTTCCGGGGGCTTACGAGCAGTACTTC. Amino acids: CASSLVPGAYEQYF.

The chain joins TRBV5-6 to TRBJ2-3; D perhaps matches TRBD2 (6 bases). CDR3 length: 14 residues. Germline loops: CDR1 SGHDT, CDR2 YYEEEE. The V end was cut by 5 bases, the J end by 5 bases, with 15 bases between. The CDR3 nucleotides read TGTGCCAGCAGGACCGCTAGCGCCGTAGATACGCAGTATTTT. Translated, it gives CASRTASAVDTQYF.

V usage is TRBV12-3 or TRBV12-4 and J usage is TRBJ2-4, with D unresolved. The CDR3 is 13 amino acids. Trimming left V 7 bases short and J 0 bases short, with 7 bases between. CDR3 sequence reads: CASTSIAKNIQYF. CDR3 bases: TGTGCCAGCACAAGCATAGCCAAAAACATTCAGTACTTC.

The chain combines TRBV27 with TRBJ2-7, with D possibly TRBD1 on 5 matching bases. V gave up 4 bases and J gave up 6 bases, with 16 bases separating them. This CDR3 contains 14 residues. CDR1 and CDR2 (germline): MNHEY, SMNVEV (reference sequence). CDR3 coding DNA: TGTGCCAGCAGTTGGGCTCAGGGTGGCGGCGAGCAGTACTTC. Protein product: CASSWAQGGGEQYF.

This clonotype came up many times. V is TRBV4-3 and J is TRBJ1-2; a weak D match, TRBD1 (5 bases). Looked up from germline, CDR1 is LGHNA and CDR2 is YSLEER. The CDR3 is 14 residues long. Trimming pared 0 bases from V and 4 bases from J, leaving 9 bases between. The CDR3 loop reads CASSQDQGRYGYTF. CDR3 DNA sequence: TGCGCCAGCAGCCAAGATCAGGGTCGCTATGGCTACACCTTC.

This clonotype was detected only a few times. The chain combines TRBV9 with TRBJ2-1; D gene unclear. Germline CDR1 and CDR2: SGDLS and YYNGEE. The CDR3 has 12 amino acids. The V gene lost 3 bases and the J gene lost 7 bases, with 8 bases spanning the gap. CDR3 nucleotides: TGTGCCAGCAGCGCCAAACGGAATGAGCAGTTCTTC. Protein: CASSAKRNEQFF.

This clonotype was counted many times. V and J are TRBV28 and TRBJ2-3; TRBD2 might be the D (5 bases). Trimming shortened V by 3 bases and J by 1 base, and 8 bases separated the two germline ends. There are 14 residues in the CDR3. From germline, CDR1 is MDHEN and CDR2 SYDVKM. CDR3 nucleotides: TGTGCCAGCAGTTTGTCCGGGGGCACAGATACGCAGTATTTT. This encodes CASSLSGGTDTQYF.

In its sample, this clonotype was seen many times. This chain connects TRBV6-5 to TRBJ2-1, with 9 bases fitting TRBD2. This CDR3 region has 15 residues. With 3 bases clipped from V and 2 bases from J, the junction kept 2 bases outside the gene matches. Germline lookup yields CDR1 MNHEY and CDR2 SVGAGI. The CDR3 loop reads CASSYLAGTYNEQFF. The CDR3 DNA reads as TGTGCCAGCAGTTATCTAGCGGGGACCTACAATGAGCAGTTCTTC.

V is TRBV7-6 and J is TRBJ1-1; 8 bases match TRBD1. Germline V gene lookup returns CDR1 SGHVS and CDR2 FNYEAQ. Trimming took 4 bases from V and 8 from J; bases not matched to a gene: 3. The CDR3 is 12 amino acids. The CDR3 region is CASSSQGEEAFF. DNA for the CDR3: TGTGCCAGCAGCTCACAGGGGGAGGAAGCTTTCTTT.

Many counts were recorded for this clonotype. The chain combines TRBV15 with TRBJ2-5; D unresolved. In germline, CDR1 is LNHNV, CDR2 YYDKDF (reference sequence). Trimming took off 1 base at V and 5 bases at J, with 5 bases between the two ends. There are 12 residues in the CDR3. The CDR3 DNA reads TGTGCCACCAGCAGAGGTCCGGAGACCCAGTACTTC. Residues: CATSRGPETQYF.

This clonotype was seen ten or more times. J is TRBJ2-3 and V is TRBV12-3 or TRBV12-4; possible D gene TRBD1, 6 bases. Trimming took 5 bases from V and 2 from J, leaving 11 bases between them. This CDR3 has 14 amino acids. The DNA of the CDR3 is TGTGCCAGCAGTCTGGACAGACCCACAGATACGCAGTATTTT. Translating it yields CASSLDRPTDTQYF.

The chain is built from TRBV5-1 and TRBJ2-7; a possible D gene is TRBD2 (6 bases). This CDR3 spans 14 amino acids. Trimming removed 4 bases at V and 6 bases at J, with 17 bases between. Germline CDR1 is SGHRS and CDR2 is YFSETQ. CDR3 DNA: TGCGCCAGCAGCCTCGGGACTGCCTGGGGCGAGCAGTACTTC. It codes for CASSLGTAWGEQYF.

The sample holds many counts of this clonotype. This chain uses TRBV29-1 with TRBJ2-6; 7 bases line up with TRBD1. The CDR3 contains 17 residues. CDR1 is SQVTM, CDR2 ANQGSEA, per germline. V trimming: 6 bases; J trimming: 4 bases; junction bases outside the gene matches: 15. The DNA for the CDR3 is TGCAGCGTCGAATATCCACAGGGGTTAGGAGGGGCCAACGTCCTGACTTTC. Encoded protein: CSVEYPQGLGGANVLTF. Full variable domain (remainder filled in from reference TRBV29-1 and TRBJ2-6): SAVISQKPSRDICQRGTSLTIQCQVDSQVTMMFWYRQQPGQSLTLIATANQGSEATYESGFVIDKFPISRPNLTFSTLTVSNMSPEDSSIYLCSVEYPQGLGGANVLTFGAGSRLTVL.

The gene calls are TRBV5-1 and TRBJ2-1; 9 positions match TRBD2. The CDR3 is 16 amino acids. The ends lost 0 bases at V and 3 bases at J; junction bases unmatched: 4. From germline, CDR1 is SGHRS and CDR2 YFSETQ. The CDR3 nucleotides are TGCGCCAGCAGCTTGGCTACTAGCGGGCTCTACAATGAGCAGTTCTTC. It yields the protein CASSLATSGLYNEQFF.

The table lists this clonotype with a few counts. The chain combines TRBV20-1 with TRBJ2-5, with TRBD2 matching 7 bases. V lost 0 bases and J lost 5; bases outside the gene matches: 9. Germline V gives CDR1 DFQATT, CDR2 SNEGSKA (reference sequence). This CDR3 contains 15 residues. The DNA for the CDR3 is TGCAGTGCTAGAGATGCCTCGCGGGAGAGGGAGACCCAGTACTTC. Translated: CSARDASRERETQYF.

This clonotype was seen a few times. The chain recombines TRBV4-1 with TRBJ2-1, with no clear D. The CDR3 has 13 residues. V shed 0 bases and J shed 8 bases, with 8 bases lying between them. Germline CDR1 reads MGHRA; CDR2 reads YSYEKL. CDR3 DNA: TGCGCCAGCAGCCAAGATGGGGTCGATGAGCAGTTCTTC. Its translation is CASSQDGVDEQFF.

This clonotype has a count of ten or more. This rearrangement joins TRBV5-1 to TRBJ1-1; D is uncertain. The CDR3 length is 14 residues. The germline gives CDR1 SGHRS, CDR2 YFSETQ. The germline V and J ends were trimmed by 2 bases and 1 base, with 9 bases remaining between them. The CDR3 DNA reads TGCGCCAGCAGCTTTTCGTCAGGGAACACTGAAGCTTTCTTT. Its translation: CASSFSSGNTEAFF.

In this sample, this clonotype turned up many times. The rearrangement links TRBV7-2 to TRBJ2-5, with 7 bases identical to TRBD2. Looked up from germline, CDR1 is SGHTA and CDR2 is FQGNSA. Losses at the gene ends were 0 bases for V and 2 bases for J; bases not matched to a gene: 0. The CDR3 sequence is 14 residues long. The CDR3 loop reads CASSLAGLQETQYF. The CDR3 DNA sequence: TGTGCCAGCAGCTTAGCGGGACTACAAGAGACCCAGTACTTC.

This clonotype occurred a few times. V gene TRBV7-2 combines with J gene TRBJ2-7, with 8 positions matching TRBD2. The V gene's germline CDR1 is SGHTA and CDR2 FQGNSA. Losses at the gene ends were 2 bases for V and 2 bases for J; bases not matched to a gene: 5. There are 15 residues in the CDR3. The CDR3 nucleotides read TGTGCCAGCAGCTTAACTAGCGGAGTAACCTACGAGCAGTACTTC. It translates to CASSLTSGVTYEQYF.

This clonotype has just a few counts. The rearrangement links TRBV12-3 or TRBV12-4 to TRBJ1-1, with 7 bases that match TRBD1. V shed 6 bases, J shed 1 base, and the junction held 5 bases outside the gene matches. The CDR3 sequence is 14 residues long. CDR3 bases: TGTGCCAGCAGGCCCGCAGGGGGGAACACTGAAGCTTTCTTT. It specifies CASRPAGGNTEAFF.

A note on this clonotype: Just one base apart from a much larger clone, this may be a read error. V gene TRBV29-1 combines with J gene TRBJ2-1; 11 bases match TRBD2. Trimming cost V 2 bases and J 4 bases; bases outside gene matches: 10. This CDR3 has 17 amino acids. Germline V gives CDR1 SQVTM, CDR2 ANQGSEA. CDR3: CSVESPVSGRAYNEQFF. DNA of the CDR3: TGCAGCGTTGAATCGCCCGTTAGCGGGAGGGCTTACAATGAGCAGTTCTTC.

At least ten counts were recorded for this clonotype. This chain connects TRBV19 to TRBJ1-5, with 7 bases lining up with TRBD1. The CDR3 is 14 amino acids. With V trimmed by 6 bases and J by 2 bases, 4 bases remained unmatched. Germline V gene lookup returns CDR1 LNHDA and CDR2 SQIVND (reference sequence). The CDR3, as DNA: TGTGCCAGTAGGAGGGACAGAGGCAATCAGCCCCAGCATTTT. Encoded protein: CASRRDRGNQPQHF.

This clonotype has ten or more counts. The chain couples TRBV29-1 to TRBJ1-2; 9 nucleotides line up with TRBD1. The germline V gene encodes CDR1 SQVTM and CDR2 ANQGSEA. The CDR3 extends over 13 amino acids. V dropped 6 bases and J dropped 2; count of bases not matched to a gene: 4. The CDR3 is CSVRTGVNYGYTF. CDR3 nucleotide sequence: TGCAGCGTCCGGACAGGGGTGAACTATGGCTACACCTTC.

This clonotype was detected ten times or more. The rearrangement joins TRBV5-1 to TRBJ2-1; 11 positions match TRBD2. Germline-derived CDR1 and CDR2 are SGHRS and YFSETQ. This CDR3 has 16 amino acids. J was trimmed by 3 bases and V by 3 bases; bases with no gene match: 5. The DNA for the CDR3 is TGCGCCAGCAGCTGGGAGCTAGCGGGAGGCTACAATGAGCAGTTCTTC. Its translation is CASSWELAGGYNEQFF.